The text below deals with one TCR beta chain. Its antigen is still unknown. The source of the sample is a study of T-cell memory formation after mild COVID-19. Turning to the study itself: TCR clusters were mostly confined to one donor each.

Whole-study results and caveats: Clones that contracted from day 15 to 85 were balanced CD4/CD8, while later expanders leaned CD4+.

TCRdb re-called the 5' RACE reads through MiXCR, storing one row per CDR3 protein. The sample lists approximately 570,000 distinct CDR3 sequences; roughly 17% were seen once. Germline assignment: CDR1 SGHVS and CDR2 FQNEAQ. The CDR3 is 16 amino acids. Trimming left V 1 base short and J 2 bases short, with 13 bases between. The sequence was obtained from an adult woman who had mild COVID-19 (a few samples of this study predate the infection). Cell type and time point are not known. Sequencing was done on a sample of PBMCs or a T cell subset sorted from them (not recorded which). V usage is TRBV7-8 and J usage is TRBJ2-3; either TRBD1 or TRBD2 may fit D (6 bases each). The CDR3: CASSLEGGLNTDTQYF. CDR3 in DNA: TGTGCCAGCAGCTTAGAGGGGGGCCTGAACACAGATACGCAGTATTTT.